One sample yielded the 16 T cell receptor beta chains listed below, sequenced in a study of early T cells in non-severe SARS-CoV-2 infection. TCRdb re-derived calls from the 5' RACE reads in MiXCR, one entry per CDR3 protein. The sample carries tens of thousands of distinct CDR3 sequences, around 8% recorded once. Sequenced sample: whole blood. The receptor source for this set is an adult who was a healthcare worker with PCR-confirmed SARS-CoV-2 infection or an uninfected control (not recorded which).

This clonotype has a handful of counts. The chain is built from TRBV11-2 and TRBJ2-2, with a tentative D call TRBD2 (6 bases). This CDR3 contains 14 residues. Germline V CDR1 and CDR2: SGHAT, FQNNGV. V was shortened by 1 base and J by 6 bases, with 9 bases between the two germline ends. The CDR3 is CASSLVRLAGELFF. In DNA form, the CDR3 reads TGTGCCAGCAGCTTAGTCCGACTAGCCGGGGAGCTGTTTTTT. Full variable domain (remainder filled in from reference TRBV11-2 and TRBJ2-2): EAGVAQSPRYKIIEKRQSVAFWCNPISGHATLYWYQQILGQGPKLLIQFQNNGVVDDSQLPKDRFSAERLKGVDSTLKIQPAKLEDSAVYLCASSLVRLAGELFFGEGSRLTVL.

Only a few counts were recorded for this clonotype. V usage is TRBV5-1 and J usage is TRBJ1-1, with a weak D call TRBD1 (6 bases). The CDR3 is made up of 14 amino acids. Germline V lookup: CDR1 SGHRS, CDR2 YFSETQ. Trimming left V 3 bases short and J 3 bases short, with 12 bases between. The CDR3 nucleotides are TGCGCCAGCAGCTCGAGGGCAGGGGACACTGAAGCTTTCTTT. Its translation is CASSSRAGDTEAFF. The full variable domain, in which reference TRBV5-1 and TRBJ1-1 provide the parts outside the CDR3, is KAGVTQTPRYLIKTRGQQVTLSCSPISGHRSVSWYQQTPGQGLQFLFEYFSETQRNKGNFPGRFSGRQFSNSRSEMNVSTLELGDSALYLCASSSRAGDTEAFFGQGTRLTVV.

This sequence joins TRBV20-1 and TRBJ2-1; D not certain. Germline CDR1 reads DFQATT; CDR2 reads SNEGSKA (reference sequence). The CDR3 loop spans 13 amino acids. Between the trimmed V and J ends, which lost 0 bases and 1 base, there was a span of 4 bases. The CDR3 region has the DNA TGCAGTGCTAGAGATCCGTCCTACAATGAGCAGTTCTTC. Residues: CSARDPSYNEQFF.

In this sample, this clonotype turned up a few times. The chain recombines TRBV12-3 or TRBV12-4 with TRBJ2-6; D call uncertain. V lost 10 bases and J 0 bases, leaving 10 bases between the germline ends. The CDR3 has 14 amino acids. CDR3 in amino acids: CATRGRSGANVLTF. CDR3 coding DNA: TGTGCCACTCGAGGACGCTCTGGGGCCAACGTCCTGACTTTC.

This clonotype was seen more than once but under ten times. V is TRBV25-1 and J is TRBJ1-1; the D is unclear. V lost 0 bases, J lost 1 base, and 9 bases lay in between. This CDR3 is built from 15 residues. Per the germline V gene, CDR1 is MGHDK and CDR2 is SYGVNS. CDR3 amino acids: CASSEYLGSNTEAFF. The CDR3 nucleotides read TGTGCCAGCAGTGAATACCTCGGGTCGAACACTGAAGCTTTCTTT.

This sequence joins TRBV6-4 and TRBJ1-1; no reliable D call. Germline V gives CDR1 MRHNA, CDR2 SNTAGT. V lost 5 bases and J lost 1, with 8 bases in between. The CDR3 length is 13 residues. CDR3 loop: CASSNHWNTEAFF. Here the CDR3 DNA reads TGTGCCAGCAGTAATCACTGGAACACTGAAGCTTTCTTT.

This clonotype was recorded a few times. The gene calls are TRBV27 and TRBJ2-1, with 10 bases fitting TRBD2. Unmatched junction bases numbered 7, after V lost 6 bases and J lost 8 bases. The CDR3 consists of 14 residues. Looked up from germline, CDR1 is MNHEY and CDR2 is SMNVEV (reference sequence). This CDR3 is CASSLAGVGYEQFF. CDR3 DNA: TGTGCCAGCAGCCTAGCGGGAGTGGGCTATGAGCAGTTCTTC.

The sample holds a few counts of this clonotype. This chain uses TRBV28 with TRBJ2-7, with 7 nucleotides matching TRBD1. CDR1 MDHEN and CDR2 SYDVKM come from the germline V gene. V shed 9 bases, J shed 1 base, and the junction held 6 bases outside the gene matches. This CDR3 has 13 residues. The DNA for the CDR3 is TGTGCCAGTACAGGGGTTCCGTCCTACGAGCAGTACTTC. This sequence encodes CASTGVPSYEQYF.

This sequence joins TRBV7-6 and TRBJ2-1, with D tentatively TRBD1 or TRBD2 (5 bases each). Trimming removed 1 base at V and 2 bases at J, with 9 bases between. The CDR3 is made up of 15 amino acids. Germline lookup yields CDR1 SGHVS and CDR2 FNYEAQ. In DNA, the CDR3 is TGTGCCAGCAGCTTAGAACCGGGGCCCTACAATGAGCAGTTCTTC. This translates into CASSLEPGPYNEQFF.

The chain has TRBV4-1 and TRBJ1-2; TRBD1 agrees at 11 bases. The junction had 4 bases not matched to a gene; V was cut back by 3 bases and J by 7 bases. CDR1 is MGHRA and CDR2 is YSYEKL in the germline V gene. There are 14 residues in the CDR3. CDR3 in DNA: TGCGCCAGCAGCCATCCCGGGACAGGGGGTGGCTACACCTTC. Translated, it gives CASSHPGTGGGYTF.

At least ten counts were recorded for this clonotype. The J gene is TRBJ2-3, the V gene TRBV6-4; tentative D call: TRBD2 (5 bases). V lost 4 bases to trimming and J lost 3 bases, with 11 bases between them. CDR3 length equals 14 residues. Germline V CDR1 and CDR2: MRHNA, SNTAGT. CDR3: CASSGGGETDTQYF. As DNA, the CDR3 is TGTGCCAGCAGTGGTGGTGGGGAGACAGATACGCAGTATTTT.

Only a few counts were recorded for this clonotype. The chain couples TRBV6-6 to TRBJ1-2, with TRBD1 as a possible D gene (5 bases). The CDR3 has 13 amino acids. V lost 1 base and J 8 bases, leaving 11 bases between the germline ends. Germline V gene sequence: CDR1 MNHNY, CDR2 SVGAGI (reference sequence). This chain's CDR3 is CASSYYRSRGYTF. Written as DNA, the CDR3 is TGTGCCAGCAGTTACTACAGGAGTCGGGGCTACACCTTC.

Many counts were recorded for this clonotype. DNA for the CDR3: TGTGCCAGCTCACCCCTCACGGGGAATTACGAGCAGTACTTC. Protein sequence: CASSPLTGNYEQYF. The rearrangement uses TRBV18 and TRBJ2-7; D may be TRBD2 (5 bases). CDR3 length: 14 amino acids. V lost 3 bases and J 4 bases, leaving 13 bases between the germline ends. Germline V lookup: CDR1 KGHSH, CDR2 LQKENI.

V and J are TRBV5-1 and TRBJ2-3; D possibly matches TRBD1 or TRBD2 (6 bases each). The CDR3 is 15 amino acids. The V gene lost 3 bases and the J gene lost 5 bases, with 16 bases spanning the gap. The germline CDR1 and CDR2 sequences are SGHRS and YFSETQ. The CDR3 here is CASSSSRAGQDTQYF. CDR3 in DNA: TGCGCCAGCAGCTCCTCCCGGGCGGGACAAGATACGCAGTATTTT.

Only a few counts were recorded for this clonotype. A read error may produce the germline difference seen at one junction end. V usage is TRBV7-3 and J usage is TRBJ2-3, with D possibly matching TRBD2 (6 bases). CDR3 length: 17 amino acids. Per germline, CDR1 SGHTA and CDR2 FQGTGA. In DNA form, the CDR3 reads TGTGCCAACAGCCCGGAGGATAGACTAGGCTCCACAGATACGCAGTATTTT. Translating it yields CANSPEDRLGSTDTQYF.

The CDR3 protein is CASRNPRGELFF. The CDR3 DNA is TGTGCCAGCAGGAACCCGCGGGGGGAGCTGTTTTTT. The chain combines TRBV12-3 or TRBV12-4 with TRBJ2-2; D not certain. This CDR3 is 12 amino acids long. Trimming took off 6 bases at V and 8 bases at J, with 10 bases between the two ends.